These T cell receptor beta chains were read from a single sample in a study of control samples from healthy donors and cancer patients. The repertoire was sequenced with immunoSEQ multiplex PCR; TCRdb's copy has only in-frame clones and lacks some. The sample carries around 120,000 clones, 80% to 90% recorded once. The sequenced material came from PBMCs. These receptors were collected from a woman aged 45-65 years with colorectal cancer. CDR3s include the opening cysteine and the closing phenylalanine or tryptophan. A D gene is named only where the DNA matches it firmly. Rows may omit the clone size; those that give it use once, few, many or a size class.

V,D,size,J,length,DNA,CDR3
TRBV2,TRBD1,.,TRBJ1-2,15,TGTGCCAGCAGGGGGGGACAGGGACCAAACTATGGCTACACCTTC,CASRGGQGPNYGYTF
TRBV10-1,.,few,TRBJ2-1,11,TGCGCCAGCAGTGGAGGGGGGATCCAGTTCTTC,CASSGGGIQFF
TRBV7-9,TRBD1,.,TRBJ1-3,16,TGTGCCAGCAGCTCTTTACAGGGGGCAGCTGGAAACACCATATATTTT,CASSSLQGAAGNTIYF
TRBV5-8,.,.,TRBJ2-7,13,TGTGCCAGCAGCCATAGACCAGCCTACGAGCAGTACTTC,CASSHRPAYEQYF
TRBV9,TRBD1,.,TRBJ1-1,15,TGTGCCAGCAGCGCTTCGGACAGGGTAAGAACTGAAGCTTTCTTT,CASSASDRVRTEAFF
TRBV5-6,.,.,TRBJ2-3,17,TGTGCCAGCAGCTCCCTAGGGACACCTCGTAGCACAGATACGCAGTATTTT,CASSSLGTPRSTDTQYF
TRBV12-3/TRBV12-4,.,.,TRBJ1-2,12,TGTGCCAGCAGTTTCCAGACAAATGGCTACACCTTC,CASSFQTNGYTF
TRBV5-1,.,.,TRBJ2-3,15,TGCGCCAGTCGTACAGGGCTGGCTAGCACAGATACGCAGTATTTT,CASRTGLASTDTQYF
TRBV6-6,.,few,TRBJ2-7,16,TGTGCCAGCAGTTACGCCCACGGGAAGGGCTCCTACGAGCAGTACTTC,CASSYAHGKGSYEQYF
TRBV5-1,TRBD1,.,TRBJ1-3,16,TGCGCCAGCAGCATAACAGGGGCGAGCTCTGGAAACACCATATATTTT,CASSITGASSGNTIYF
TRBV5-1,.,.,TRBJ1-1,15,TGCGCCAGCAGCCCAAACGTCGGGGCGAACACTGAAGCTTTCTTT,CASSPNVGANTEAFF
TRBV5-4,.,.,TRBJ2-2,17,TGTGCCAGCAGCTTGGGTCGGACCCTCCGAGAGGCCGGGGAGCTGTTTTTT,CASSLGRTLREAGELFF
TRBV7-3,TRBD2,.,TRBJ2-3,16,TGTGCCAGCAGCTTTGGGGCTAGCGGGGGCACAGATACGCAGTATTTT,CASSFGASGGTDTQYF
TRBV3-1/TRBV3-2,TRBD1,.,TRBJ2-7,17,TGTGCCAGCAGCCCAATCGGGTGGGACAGGGTGAGTTACGAGCAGTACTTC,CASSPIGWDRVSYEQYF
TRBV28,.,.,TRBJ1-4,11,TGTGCCAGCGCATATGGTGAAAAACTGTTTTTT,CASAYGEKLFF
TRBV15,TRBD2,once,TRBJ2-3,16,TGTGCCACCAGCAGAGGGCGGGGGAAGGGGACAGATACGCAGTATTTT,CATSRGRGKGTDTQYF
TRBV6-5,TRBD1,.,TRBJ1-1,15,TGTGCCAGCAGCCGAGGGGGCAGACCTAACACTGAAGCTTTCTTT,CASSRGGRPNTEAFF
TRBV19,.,.,TRBJ2-1,12,TGTGCCAGTAGTTCCGTTACGAATGAGCAGTTCTTC,CASSSVTNEQFF
TRBV3-1/TRBV3-2,.,.,TRBJ2-1,15,TGTGCCAGCAGCCGCCGTAGGGCGCGGTACAATGAGCAGTTCTTC,CASSRRRARYNEQFF
TRBV28,TRBD2,once,TRBJ2-1,14,TGTGCCAGCAGTTTGGATAGCGGGAGCTATGAGCAGTTCTTC,CASSLDSGSYEQFF
TRBV29-1,.,once,TRBJ2-7,14,TGCAGCGTTGATTGGGGCGCAGGTTCCTACGAGCAGTACTTC,CSVDWGAGSYEQYF
TRBV19,TRBD2,.,TRBJ2-7,15,TGTGCCAGTAGTATGCGCGGGGGGGACTCCTACGAGCAGTACTTC,CASSMRGGDSYEQYF
TRBV20-1,.,.,TRBJ2-7,8,TGCAGTGCTAGCGAGCAGTACTTC,CSASEQYF
TRBV5-1,.,.,TRBJ2-7,13,TGCGCCAGCAGCTCCGAAGGGAGCCACGAGCAGTACTTC,CASSSEGSHEQYF
TRBV5-1,.,.,TRBJ1-1,17,TGCGCCAGCAGGAACCTCTGGGCAGGGAGGAAGAACTCTGAAGCTTTCTTT,CASRNLWAGRKNSEAFF
TRBV5-1,.,.,TRBJ2-7,12,TGCGCCAGCAGGTGGGACAACTACGAGCAGTACTTC,CASRWDNYEQYF
TRBV14,.,.,TRBJ2-6,17,TGTGCCAGCAGCCAAGATCTACGTCTGACTGGGGCCAACGTCCTGACTTTC,CASSQDLRLTGANVLTF
TRBV21-1,.,.,TRBJ2-1,15,TGTGCCAGCAGCAGGGGACAGAGGAACGACAATGAGCAGTTCTTC,CASSRGQRNDNEQFF
TRBV19,.,.,TRBJ2-1,15,TGTGCCAGTACCCGGTATAGGGGGGCCCACAATGAGCAGTTCTTC,CASTRYRGAHNEQFF
TRBV5-1,TRBD1,.,TRBJ1-3,15,TGCGCCAGCAGCTTGGGGGACAGCGCTGGAAACACCATATATTTT,CASSLGDSAGNTIYF
TRBV12-3/TRBV12-4,.,.,TRBJ2-1,13,TGTGCCAGCAGTTCGGACAACTACAATGAGCAGTTCTTC,CASSSDNYNEQFF
TRBV7-9,TRBD1,.,TRBJ1-2,14,TGTGCCAGCAGCTTTGACAGGGACATTCGTGGCTACACCTTC,CASSFDRDIRGYTF
TRBV2,TRBD1,.,TRBJ1-2,14,TGTGCCAGTAAGCTTGACAGGGGGCCCTATGGCTACACCTTC,CASKLDRGPYGYTF
TRBV10-3,.,.,TRBJ1-4,15,TGTGCCATCAGGGCAAACGGGAACCCTAATGAAAAACTGTTTTTT,CAIRANGNPNEKLFF
TRBV5-1,.,.,TRBJ2-5,15,TGCGCCAGCAGCCCCTGGGGGGGACAACAAGAGACCCAGTACTTC,CASSPWGGQQETQYF
TRBV5-1,TRBD1,.,TRBJ2-2,16,TGCGCCAGCAGCTCCTTGACAGGGGGAAGGGCCGGGGAGCTGTTTTTT,CASSSLTGGRAGELFF
TRBV5-5,.,once,TRBJ1-2,16,TGTGCCAGCAGCTTGGCCCCGGTCGGGACATCTAATGGCTACACCTTC,CASSLAPVGTSNGYTF
TRBV5-6,.,.,TRBJ1-1,14,TGTGCCAGCAGCCTCGGCGCCCGGAACACTGAAGCTTTCTTT,CASSLGARNTEAFF
TRBV18,.,few,TRBJ1-5,14,TGTGCCAGCTCACGGGGGGCTGTTAATCAGCCCCAGCATTTT,CASSRGAVNQPQHF
TRBV21-1,.,.,TRBJ2-3,16,TGTGCCAGCAGCACCGAGACTAGCAGGCTCCCCTATACGCAGTATTTT,CASSTETSRLPYTQYF
TRBV4-2,.,.,TRBJ1-1,15,TGTGCCAGCAGCCAAGGTGGGGGAATGAACACTGAAGCTTTCTTT,CASSQGGGMNTEAFF
TRBV18,TRBD1,.,TRBJ1-3,16,TGTGCCAGCTCACCACCTCAGGGGGCGGTTGGAAACACCATATATTTT,CASSPPQGAVGNTIYF
TRBV5-5,.,once,TRBJ1-2,16,TGTGCCAGCAGCTTGGTGTTTATAGGAATACCCTATGGCTACACCTTC,CASSLVFIGIPYGYTF
TRBV19,.,.,TRBJ1-1,12,TGTGCCAGTAGTCCCGACAGCTCCGGAGCTTTCTTT,CASSPDSSGAFF
TRBV5-1,.,.,TRBJ1-2,15,TGCGCCAGCAGCTTGGATGGAGGGGTTGAGACTGGCTACACCTTC,CASSLDGGVETGYTF
TRBV28,TRBD2,.,TRBJ2-3,18,TGTGCCAGCAGTTTACGAACCCCGGGACTAAGGTTGTCAGATACGCAGTATTTT,CASSLRTPGLRLSDTQYF
TRBV19,.,.,TRBJ2-3,16,TGTGCCAGTAGTATTAGAGGGGGACGGAACACAGATACGCAGTATTTT,CASSIRGGRNTDTQYF
TRBV7-3,TRBD2,.,TRBJ2-2,17,TGTGCCAGCAGCTCGGGACTAGCGGGGGGGCACACCGGGGAGCTGTTTTTT,CASSSGLAGGHTGELFF